Listed below are T cell receptor beta chains from one sample, sequenced in a study of blood T cell repertoires in COVID-19. The repertoire was sequenced with immunoSEQ multiplex PCR; TCRdb's copy has only in-frame clones and lacks some. The sample holds 85,000 to 110,000 clones; 84% are singletons and the top ten take 13%. The material sequenced was peripheral blood. Receptors originate from a human donor in a cohort sampled during active or convalescent COVID-19. CDR3s include the opening cysteine and the closing phenylalanine or tryptophan.

CDR3aa,v_gene
CASSAPGQGAGTQYF,TRBV7-6
CAIREGGVGTDTQYF,TRBV10-3
CAPCPGRKETQYF,TRBV6-5
CASTPQGGFTDTQYF,TRBV6-5
CASSAGQGNPIYEQYF,TRBV9
CASSFGTGGYEQYF,TRBV7-2
CASSPGQSGNTIYF,TRBV18
CASSPYRDEQYF,TRBV7-6
CASSVVGTPGEGFF,TRBV9
CASSLPGLAGYYNEQFF,TRBV4-1
CASSPRDAPNYGYTF,TRBV7-6
CASSLGTAQHF,TRBV7-2
CASSEGVAGTVYGYTF,TRBV2
CASSPPPGSGGAGETQYF,TRBV28
CASGLLATNEKLFF,TRBV12-5
CASSFREGQPQHF,TRBV5-1
CASSSAGVYEQYF,TRBV5-4
CASSRGLVRGETQYF,TRBV14
CASSLLQGNTGELFF,TRBV7-9
CASSQVRGTFNTGELFF,TRBV4-1
CATRADNGQGGPNEKLFF,TRBV24-1
CASSQNQGEGYEQYF,TRBV3-1/TRBV3-2
CASSSRKGLQNTGELFF,TRBV5-1
CASSQVGLAGFTDTQYF,TRBV3-1/TRBV3-2
CASSPRGGSNEQFF,TRBV5-1
CASSRAGLAGGTGANVLTF,TRBV4-1
CASSMTGWTYEQYF,TRBV28
CASSLALDKAEQFF,TRBV7-9
CASSSRPTLYGYTF,TRBV11-2
CASSPSFSGQYTDTQYF,TRBV18
CASSLVIGQGAYTEAFF,TRBV11-3
CAWSVLGGTGELFF,TRBV30
CASSSGTAGNTGELFF,TRBV5-1
CASSSSARGSSGYTF,TRBV5-1
CAISSTSGATYNEQFF,TRBV10-3
CATSRPGPGQGTHNSPLHF,TRBV15
CAISARGGTSTDTQYF,TRBV10-3
CASSLGQFETQYF,TRBV7-2
CASSQEGRGGPLDEQYF,TRBV4-1
CASSPGDRVGYTF,TRBV18
CASSYTGPINEKLFF,TRBV19
CASSLNPQENTEAFF,TRBV7-3
CSVVSRTEAFF,TRBV29-1
CASSPSTGTDGYTF,TRBV11-3
CASSQAGQGRNTEAFF,TRBV3-1/TRBV3-2